Each of the 21 T cell receptor beta chains below was sequenced from the same sample in a study of T cells in Graves' hyperthyroidism and ophthalmopathy. TCR beta CDR3 region amplification was performed from RNA transcripts. First-round RT-PCR with HTBI primers amplified the TCR CDR3 region. Using its own MiXCR run on the multiplex PCR reads, TCRdb lists one record per CDR3 protein. The data contain 500,000 to 600,000 distinct CDR3 sequences, about 46% of them singletons. Sequencing was performed on peripheral blood or thyroid tissue (not recorded which). The source of these receptors is an adult woman with Graves' disease, either hyperthyroidism or ophthalmopathy (not recorded which).

This sequence joins TRBV7-9 and TRBJ1-1, with D hard to call. Trimming stripped 5 bases from V and 5 bases from J, with 30 bases between. CDR3 length: 19 amino acids. CDR1 is SEHNR, CDR2 FQNEAQ, per germline (reference sequence). The CDR3, as DNA: TGTGCCAGCAGCCAATTCGGGGTTCAAGCGGCCTATCGGGAAACTGAAGCTTTCTTT. It specifies CASSQFGVQAAYRETEAFF. Filled out from reference TRBV7-9 and TRBJ1-1, the complete variable domain reads DTGVSQNPRHKITKRGQNVTFRCDPISEHNRLYWYRQTLGQGPEFLTYFQNEAQLEKSRLLSDRFSAERPKGSFSTLEIQRTEQGDSAMYLCASSQFGVQAAYRETEAFFGQGTRLTVV.

The V call is TRBV12-3 or TRBV12-4, the J call TRBJ2-7; TRBD2 aligns across 10 bases. The junction had 8 bases not matched to a gene; V was cut back by 4 bases and J by 5 bases. This CDR3 comprises 15 residues. Here the CDR3 reads CASSSPSGSTDEQYF. Written as DNA, the CDR3 is TGTGCCAGCAGTTCCCCTAGCGGGAGTACCGACGAGCAGTACTTC.

Concerning this clonotype itself: This may arise from a read error, as a much more abundant clone is one base away. The chain couples TRBV20-1 to TRBJ2-7, with 7 bases identical to TRBD1. The CDR3 has 15 residues. Germline-derived CDR1 and CDR2 are DFQATT and SNEGSKA (reference sequence). Losses at the gene ends were 4 bases for V and 1 base for J; bases not matched to a gene: 10. DNA for the CDR3: TGCAGTGCTACCCGTGAGGACAGGAATTCCTACGAGCAGTACTTC. Protein sequence: CSATREDRNSYEQYF.

As concerns this clonotype: The junction shows a germline mismatch at one end, possibly a read error. The chain links TRBV10-3 to TRBJ2-7; 7 nucleotides line up with TRBD1. Germline V gene data show CDR1 as ENHRY and CDR2 as SYGVKD. The CDR3 has 17 residues. The DNA of the CDR3 is TGTGCCAGCAGTTACTCTCTTTGGGACAGCGACCGTTACGAGCAGCACTTC. Encoded protein: CASSYSLWDSDRYEQHF.

The genes are TRBV20-1 and TRBJ1-2, with TRBD1 matching 7 bases. The CDR3 consists of 12 residues. Germline V CDR1 and CDR2: DFQATT, SNEGSKA (reference sequence). V was clipped by 6 bases and J by 4 bases; unmatched bases: 5. The CDR3 here is CSAPGQSYGYTF. The CDR3 DNA follows: TGCAGTGCACCGGGACAGAGCTATGGCTACACCTTC.

The CDR3 protein is CSASPGGGSYEQYF. CDR3 bases: TGCAGTGCCAGCCCAGGGGGCGGGTCCTACGAGCAGTACTTC. V and J are TRBV20-1 and TRBJ2-7; TRBD1 matches at 8 bases. The CDR3 is 14 amino acids. In germline, CDR1 is DFQATT, CDR2 SNEGSKA (reference sequence). V lost 6 bases to trimming and J lost 1 base; unmatched junction nucleotides: 8.

A note on this clonotype: This may be a read error: a much more frequent sequence differs by one nucleotide. V usage is TRBV20-1 and J usage is TRBJ2-2, with D possibly matching TRBD1 (5 bases). Germline values: CDR1 DFQATT, CDR2 SNEGSKA (reference sequence). The CDR3 sequence is 14 residues long. The chain's CDR3 is CGAHQGSGFGELFF. The CDR3 bases are TGCGGTGCCCATCAGGGATCGGGTTTCGGGGAGCTGTTTTTT.

This clonotype came up once. The J gene is TRBJ1-6, the V gene TRBV20-1; 7 bases match TRBD1. CDR3 size: 15 residues. The V and J ends lost 3 bases and 7 bases, in that order; junction bases with no gene match: 9. The germline gives CDR1 DFQATT, CDR2 SNEGSKA (reference sequence). The CDR3 protein is CSASVPGQRNSPLHF. Written as DNA, the CDR3 is TGCAGTGCTAGTGTTCCGGGACAGAGGAATTCACCCCTCCACTTT.

This clonotype was seen only once. The chain couples TRBV25-1 to TRBJ2-2; D is unclear. This CDR3 is 13 amino acids long. The V end lost 7 bases, the J end lost 1 base, and 7 bases lay between the germline ends. The germline V gene has CDR1 MGHDK and CDR2 SYGVNS. CDR3 in amino acids: CASTPLNTGELFF. In nucleotides, the CDR3 is TGTGCCAGCACCCCTTTGAACACCGGGGAGCTGTTTTTT. Variable domain in full (rest from reference TRBV25-1 and TRBJ2-2): EADIYQTPRYLVIGTGKKITLECSQTMGHDKMYWYQQDPGMELHLIHYSYGVNSTEKGDLSSESTVSRIRTEHFPLTLESARPSHTSQYLCASTPLNTGELFFGEGSRLTVL.

The chain recombines TRBV4-3 with TRBJ2-5, with D tentatively TRBD2 (5 bases). Per the germline V gene, CDR1 is LGHNA and CDR2 is YSLEER. CDR3 size: 14 residues. V lost 3 bases, J lost 4 bases, and 12 bases lay in between. Here the CDR3 reads CASSHGGFSETQYF. The CDR3 DNA follows: TGCGCCAGCAGCCACGGCGGGTTTTCAGAGACCCAGTACTTC.

V and J are TRBV20-1 and TRBJ1-5; D is ambiguous. Germline CDR1 DFQATT, CDR2 SNEGSKA (reference sequence). CDR3 length: 14 amino acids. Deletions cut 0 bases from V and 14 bases from J, with 20 bases between. In DNA form, the CDR3 reads TGCAGTGCTAGAGATCTCAGCGGGGTTACCTACGAGCATTTT. Its translation: CSARDLSGVTYEHF.

This clonotype was recorded many times. The J gene is TRBJ1-3, the V gene TRBV6-5; TRBD1 might be the D (5 bases). Trimming left V 9 bases short and J 3 bases short, with 15 bases between. This CDR3 is 14 amino acids long. CDR1 MNHEY and CDR2 SVGAGI come from the germline V gene. The CDR3 loop is CASASGGGGNTIYF. For the CDR3, the DNA is TGTGCCAGTGCGAGCGGCGGGGGTGGAAACACCATATATTTT.

This clonotype came up a few times. The chain recombines TRBV11-1 with TRBJ2-7, with TRBD2 as a possible D gene (6 bases). V shed 3 bases and J shed 7 bases, with 13 bases lying between them. Germline assignment: CDR1 SGHAT and CDR2 FQDESV (reference sequence). The length of the CDR3 is 13 residues. The CDR3 coding sequence is TGTGCCAGCAGCTTTTCTAACCGGGAGGAGCAGTACTTC. Its translation: CASSFSNREEQYF. Full variable domain (outside the CDR3, taken from reference TRBV11-1 and TRBJ2-7): EAEVAQSPRYKITEKSQAVAFWCDPISGHATLYWYRQILGQGPELLVQFQDESVVDDSQLPKDRFSAERLKGVDSTLKIQPAELGDSAMYLCASSFSNREEQYFGPGTRLTVT.

As to this clonotype: A read error is possible here, since a much larger clone lies one base away. This chain links TRBV4-3 with TRBJ1-1; the D is unclear. The CDR3 is 14 amino acids. The germline V and J ends were trimmed by 1 base and 6 bases, with 12 bases remaining between them. Germline V gene data show CDR1 as LGHNA and CDR2 as YSLEER. CDR3 coding DNA: TGCGCCAGCAGCCAAGTTCCGGGGAGCCCTGAAGCTTTCTTT. This sequence encodes CASSQVPGSPEAFF.

The chain joins TRBV7-9 to TRBJ2-7; the D is unclear. This CDR3 is built from 14 residues. With 1 base removed from V and 3 bases from J, the gap between germline ends came to 10 bases. Germline CDR1 and CDR2: SEHNR and FQNEAQ (reference sequence). The CDR3 nucleotides read TGTGCCAGCAGCTTAGAACAATGGGACTACGAGCAGTACTTC. Protein product: CASSLEQWDYEQYF.

In its sample, this clonotype was seen many times. V usage is TRBV6-5 and J usage is TRBJ1-2, with TRBD1 as a possible D gene (5 bases). This CDR3 has 14 residues. Looked up from germline, CDR1 is MNHEY and CDR2 is SVGAGI. V dropped 6 bases and J dropped 3 bases, with 14 bases sitting between them. CDR3 bases: TGTGCCAGCAGCCCTCCGGGGGGATACTATGGCTACACCTTC. Its translation: CASSPPGGYYGYTF.

CDR3 in DNA: TGTGCCAGCAGCGACAGAACGGGGACAGGGCGCATTCAGCCCCAGCATTTT. Protein: CASSDRTGTGRIQPQHF. V is TRBV7-2 and J is TRBJ1-5, with 9 bases matching TRBD1. The germline gives CDR1 SGHTA, CDR2 FQGNSA. CDR3 length: 17 residues. V shed 5 bases, J shed 6 bases, and the junction held 14 bases outside the gene matches.

This clonotype has only a few counts. This chain links TRBV7-2 with TRBJ2-7; D is uncertain. The V end lost 4 bases, the J end lost 6 bases, and 16 bases lay between the germline ends. This CDR3 has 14 amino acids. The V gene's germline CDR1 is SGHTA and CDR2 FQGNSA. In nucleotides, the CDR3 is TGTGCCAGCAGCTCGAGTCCCGGAGCATCCGAGCAGTACTTC. Its protein is CASSSSPGASEQYF.

In its sample, this clonotype was seen many times. V is TRBV20-1 and J is TRBJ2-5; possibly TRBD2 for D (5 bases). The V end was cut by 6 bases, the J end by 12 bases, with 29 bases between. Germline V gene sequence: CDR1 DFQATT, CDR2 SNEGSKA (reference sequence). The CDR3 contains 15 residues. The chain's CDR3 is CSASTPTIATNREYF. The CDR3 DNA reads TGCAGTGCCAGTACCCCAACGATAGCGACCAATCGAGAGTACTTC.

At least ten counts were recorded for this clonotype. The chain links TRBV7-8 to TRBJ1-6, with a weak D call TRBD1 (5 bases). The germline CDR1 and CDR2 sequences are SGHVS and FQNEAQ. The CDR3 totals 14 residues. Trimming took off 5 bases at V and 3 bases at J, with 8 bases between the two ends. For the CDR3, the DNA is TGTGCCAGCAGCCCAGGGAACTATAATTCACCCCTCCACTTT. Protein product: CASSPGNYNSPLHF.

DNA of the CDR3: TGTGCCAGCGGTGGGACAGGGCTTCGCAATCAGCCCCAGCATTTT. Its translation is CASGGTGLRNQPQHF. The chain recombines TRBV2 with TRBJ1-5; 9 positions match TRBD1. The CDR3 extends over 15 amino acids. Per germline, CDR1 SNHLY and CDR2 FYNNEI. The trim removed 8 bases at V and 2 bases at J, leaving 7 bases unmatched.